This T cell receptor beta chain was found in a study of T cell responses to AZD1222 COVID-19 vaccine. Clones were sequenced by immunoSEQ multiplex PCR, and TCRdb holds only the in-frame ones, with some missing. Among 85,000 to 130,000 clones listed, around nine tenths were seen once. Sequencing was performed on peripheral blood, taken 28 days after the second dose of the MenACWY control vaccine. This TCR derives from an adult who received the MenACWY meningococcal vaccine as a control.

The CDR3 coding sequence is TGTGCCAGCAGCTTAGGACGTATCCCCGGGGGCGAGCAGTACTTC. Translation: CASSLGRIPGGEQYF. The chain combines TRBV7-8 with TRBJ2-7, with D possibly being TRBD2 (6 bases). Germline assignment: CDR1 SGHVS and CDR2 FQNEAQ. Trimming stripped 1 base from V and 6 bases from J, with 16 bases between. CDR3 length: 15 residues.